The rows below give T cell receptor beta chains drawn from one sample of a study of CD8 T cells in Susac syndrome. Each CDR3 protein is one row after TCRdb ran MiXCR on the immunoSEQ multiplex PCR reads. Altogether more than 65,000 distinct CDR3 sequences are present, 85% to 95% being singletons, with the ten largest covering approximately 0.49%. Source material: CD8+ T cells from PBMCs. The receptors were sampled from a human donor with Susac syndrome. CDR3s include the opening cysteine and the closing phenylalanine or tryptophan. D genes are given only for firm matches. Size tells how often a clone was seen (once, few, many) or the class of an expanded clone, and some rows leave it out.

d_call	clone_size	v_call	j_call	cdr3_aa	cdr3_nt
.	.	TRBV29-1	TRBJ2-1	CSVDDNEQFF	TGCAGCGTTGATGACAATGAGCAGTTCTTC
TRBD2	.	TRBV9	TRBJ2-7	CASSVAGTIGDEQYF	TGTGCCAGCAGCGTAGCGGGGACTATCGGAGACGAGCAGTACTTC
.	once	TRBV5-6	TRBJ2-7	CASSLRTGSWAYEQYF	TGTGCCAGCAGCTTGCGTACAGGGAGTTGGGCCTACGAGCAGTACTTC
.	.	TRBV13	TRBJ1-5	CASSSTRDQPQHF	TGTGCCAGCAGCTCCACGAGAGATCAGCCCCAGCATTTT
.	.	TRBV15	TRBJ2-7	CATLGPAYEQYF	TGTGCCACCTTAGGGCCAGCCTACGAGCAGTACTTC
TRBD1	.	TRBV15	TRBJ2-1	CATSYRGRSSYNEQFF	TGTGCCACCAGTTACAGGGGCCGAAGCTCCTACAATGAGCAGTTCTTC
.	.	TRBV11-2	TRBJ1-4	CASSFTGTEGEKLFF	TGTGCCAGCAGCTTTACCGGGACGGAGGGGGAAAAACTGTTTTTT
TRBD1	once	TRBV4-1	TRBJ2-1	CASSQDIGQAYNEQFF	TGCGCCAGCAGCCAAGATATAGGACAGGCGTACAATGAGCAGTTCTTC
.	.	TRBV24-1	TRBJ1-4	CATNEGNNEKLFF	TGTGCCACCAATGAGGGAAATAATGAAAAACTGTTTTTT
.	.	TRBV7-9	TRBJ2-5	CASRTEQETQYF	TGTGCCAGCAGGACAGAACAAGAGACCCAGTACTTC
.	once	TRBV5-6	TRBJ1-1	CASSLAPGTEAFF	TGTGCCAGCAGCCTGGCACCTGGAACTGAAGCTTTCTTT
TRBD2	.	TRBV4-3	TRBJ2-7	CASSAVTSGSVEQYF	TGCGCCAGCAGCGCGGTGACTAGCGGGAGTGTGGAGCAGTACTTC
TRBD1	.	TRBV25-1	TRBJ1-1	CASRLTGGTEAFF	TGTGCCAGCAGGCTGACAGGGGGGACTGAAGCTTTCTTT
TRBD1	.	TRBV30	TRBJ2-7	CAWSTGQGNYEQYF	TGTGCCTGGAGTACAGGACAGGGTAACTACGAGCAGTACTTC
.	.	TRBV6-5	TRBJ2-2	CASSYGGTLNTGELFF	TGTGCCAGCAGTTACGGGGGAACCTTGAACACCGGGGAGCTGTTTTTT
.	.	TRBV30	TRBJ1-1	CAWSPPAGLNTEAFF	TGTGCCTGGAGTCCCCCAGCAGGCCTAAACACTGAAGCTTTCTTT
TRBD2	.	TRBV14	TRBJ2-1	CASSQIAGGYNEQFF	TGTGCCAGCAGCCAGATTGCGGGGGGCTACAATGAGCAGTTCTTC
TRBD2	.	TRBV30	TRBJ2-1	CAWSVWTSGSSYNEQFF	TGTGCCTGGAGTGTATGGACTAGCGGGAGCTCCTACAATGAGCAGTTCTTC
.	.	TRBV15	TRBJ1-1	CATSSTGQRLSNTEAFF	TGTGCCACCAGCTCAACGGGGCAGCGCCTCTCTAACACTGAAGCTTTCTTT
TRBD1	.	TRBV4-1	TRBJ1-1	CASSQVPGQGPNTEAFF	TGCGCCAGCAGCCAAGTCCCGGGACAGGGACCGAACACTGAAGCTTTCTTT
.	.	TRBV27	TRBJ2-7	CASSMTRVYEQYF	TGTGCCAGCAGTATGACACGGGTCTACGAGCAGTACTTC
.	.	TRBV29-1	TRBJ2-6	CSVRTPTGANVLTF	TGCAGCGTCCGCACACCTACTGGGGCCAACGTCCTGACTTTC
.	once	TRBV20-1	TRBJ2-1	CSASRSSYNEQFF	TGCAGTGCTAGCAGGAGCTCCTACAATGAGCAGTTCTTC
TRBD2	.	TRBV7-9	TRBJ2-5	CASSPIAGGPGETQYF	TGTGCCAGCAGCCCAATAGCGGGAGGGCCCGGTGAGACCCAGTACTTC
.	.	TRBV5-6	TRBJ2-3	CASETSPDTQYF	TGTGCCAGTGAAACTAGCCCAGATACGCAGTATTTT
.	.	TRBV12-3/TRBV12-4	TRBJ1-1	CASIWGIEAFF	TGTGCCAGCATCTGGGGGATCGAAGCTTTCTTT
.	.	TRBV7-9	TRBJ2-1	CASSSPGSSYNEQFF	TGTGCCAGCAGTAGCCCGGGGAGCTCCTACAATGAGCAGTTCTTC
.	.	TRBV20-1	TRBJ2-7	CRPERNDSYEQYF	TGCCGCCCCGAGCGGAACGACTCCTACGAGCAGTACTTC
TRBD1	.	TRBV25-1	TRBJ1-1	CASSPTDRATEAFF	TGTGCCAGCAGTCCCACGGACAGGGCCACTGAAGCTTTCTTT
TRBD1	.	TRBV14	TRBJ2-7	CASSTWDRRYEQYF	TGTGCCAGCAGCACCTGGGACAGGCGCTACGAGCAGTACTTC
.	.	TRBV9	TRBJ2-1	CASSPMGAYNEQFF	TGTGCCAGCAGCCCCATGGGCGCCTACAATGAGCAGTTCTTC
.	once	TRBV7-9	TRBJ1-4	CASSLATEGANEKLFF	TGTGCCAGCAGCTTAGCGACCGAAGGTGCTAATGAAAAACTGTTTTTT
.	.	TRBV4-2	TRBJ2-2	CASSQDDGWGAGELFF	TGTGCCAGCAGCCAGGACGACGGGTGGGGGGCCGGGGAGCTGTTTTTT
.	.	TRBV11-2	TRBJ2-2	CASSGETGELFF	TGTGCCAGCAGCGGAGAAACCGGGGAGCTGTTTTTT
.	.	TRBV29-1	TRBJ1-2	CSVEVGAYGYTF	TGCAGCGTTGAGGTAGGGGCCTATGGCTACACCTTC
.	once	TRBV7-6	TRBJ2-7	CASSPTAGSSYEQYF	TGTGCCAGCAGCCCAACGGCAGGGTCCTCCTACGAGCAGTACTTC
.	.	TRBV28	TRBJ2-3	CASSSGLQYVRHGQYF	TGTGCCAGCAGTTCGGGACTCCAGTACGTAAGGCACGGGCAGTATTTT
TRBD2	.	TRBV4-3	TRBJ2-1	CASSHTSGKLDEQFF	TGCGCCAGCAGCCACACTAGCGGGAAGCTAGATGAGCAGTTCTTC